The present TCR beta chain was sequenced within a study of identical twins. Whole-study findings and limits: Excess sharing between twins was weaker in beta out-of-frame sequences. Modelling approaches yielded underestimates of out-of-frame TCR alpha sharing between monozygotic twins.

Many counts were recorded for this clonotype. Its antigen is not known. Healthy Caucasians, and only they, were the donors. V was pared by 6 bases and J by 5 bases, with 19 bases between. This CDR3 is built from 15 residues. Looked up from germline, CDR1 is SGHTA and CDR2 is FQGTGA. TCRdb re-derived calls from the 5' RACE reads in MiXCR, one entry per CDR3 protein. This table has about 240,000 distinct CDR3 sequences, roughly a tenth appearing once. The V gene is TRBV7-3, the J gene TRBJ2-5; the D gene is possibly TRBD2 (5 bases). This receptor was identified in a man aged 50 to 59 in good health. Specimen: memory T cells sorted from blood. The CDR3 reads CASSIASGEIETQYF. For the CDR3, the DNA is TGTGCCAGCAGTATCGCCTCCGGGGAGATTGAGACCCAGTACTTC. The whole variable domain, filled in from reference TRBV7-3 and TRBJ2-5, reads GAGVSQTPSNKVTEKGKYVELRCDPISGHTALYWYRQSLGQGPEFLIYFQGTGAADDSGLPNDRFFAVRPEGSVSTLKIQRTERGDSAVYLCASSIASGEIETQYFGPGTRLLVL.